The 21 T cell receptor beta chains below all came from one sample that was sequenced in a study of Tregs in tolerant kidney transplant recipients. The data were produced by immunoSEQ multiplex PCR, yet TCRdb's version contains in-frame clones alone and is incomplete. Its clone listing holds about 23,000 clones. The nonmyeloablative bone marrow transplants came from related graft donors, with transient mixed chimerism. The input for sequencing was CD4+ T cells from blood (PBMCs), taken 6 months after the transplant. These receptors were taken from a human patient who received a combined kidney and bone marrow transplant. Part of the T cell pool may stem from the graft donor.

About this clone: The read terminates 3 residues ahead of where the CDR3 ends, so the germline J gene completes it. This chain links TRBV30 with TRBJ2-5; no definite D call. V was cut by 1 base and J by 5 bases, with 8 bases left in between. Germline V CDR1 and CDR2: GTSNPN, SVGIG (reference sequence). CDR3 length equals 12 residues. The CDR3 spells CAWSGVAETQYF. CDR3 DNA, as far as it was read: TGTGCCTGGAGTGGGGTAGCCGAGACC.

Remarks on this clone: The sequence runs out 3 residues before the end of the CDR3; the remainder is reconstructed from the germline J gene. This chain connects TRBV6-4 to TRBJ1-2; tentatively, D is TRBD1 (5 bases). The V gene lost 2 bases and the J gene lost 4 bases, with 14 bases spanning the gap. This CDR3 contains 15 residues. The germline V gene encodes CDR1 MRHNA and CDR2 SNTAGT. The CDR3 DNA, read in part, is TGTGCCAGCAGTGACAATTTGGGCAGGGCCTATGGC. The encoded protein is CASSDNLGRAYG. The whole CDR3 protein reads CASSDNLGRAYGYTF.

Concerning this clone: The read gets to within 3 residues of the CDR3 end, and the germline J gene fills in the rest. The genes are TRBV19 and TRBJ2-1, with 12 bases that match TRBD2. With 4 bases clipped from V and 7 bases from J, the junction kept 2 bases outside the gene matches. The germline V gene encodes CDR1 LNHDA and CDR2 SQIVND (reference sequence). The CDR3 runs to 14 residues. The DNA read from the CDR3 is TGTGCCAGTAGTACAACTAGCGGGAGGAATGAG. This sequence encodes CASSTTSGRNE. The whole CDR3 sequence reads CASSTTSGRNEQFF.

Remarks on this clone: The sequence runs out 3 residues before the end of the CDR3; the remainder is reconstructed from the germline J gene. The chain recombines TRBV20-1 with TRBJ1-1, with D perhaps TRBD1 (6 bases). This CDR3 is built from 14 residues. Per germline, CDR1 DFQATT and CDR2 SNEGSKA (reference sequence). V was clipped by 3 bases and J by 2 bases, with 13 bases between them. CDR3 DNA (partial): TGCAGTGCTAGGGGGGCGGGGGCCAACACTGAA. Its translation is CSARGAGANTE. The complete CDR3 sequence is CSARGAGANTEAFF.

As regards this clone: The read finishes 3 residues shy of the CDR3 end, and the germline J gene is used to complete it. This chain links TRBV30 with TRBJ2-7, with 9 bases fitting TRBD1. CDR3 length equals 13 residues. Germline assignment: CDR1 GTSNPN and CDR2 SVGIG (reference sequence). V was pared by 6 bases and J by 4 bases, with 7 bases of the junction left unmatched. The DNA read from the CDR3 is TGTGCCTGTACCGACAGGGGGGATTACGAG. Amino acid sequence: CACTDRGDYE. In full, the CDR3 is CACTDRGDYEQYF.

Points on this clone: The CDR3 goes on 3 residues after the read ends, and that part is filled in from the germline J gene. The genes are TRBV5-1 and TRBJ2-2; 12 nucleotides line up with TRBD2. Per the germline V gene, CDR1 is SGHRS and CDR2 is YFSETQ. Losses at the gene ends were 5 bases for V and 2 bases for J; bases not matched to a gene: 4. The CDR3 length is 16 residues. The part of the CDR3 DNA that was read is TGCGCCAGCAGGGGGACTAGCGGGCGAAACACCGGGGAG. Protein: CASRGTSGRNTGE. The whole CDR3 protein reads CASRGTSGRNTGELFF.

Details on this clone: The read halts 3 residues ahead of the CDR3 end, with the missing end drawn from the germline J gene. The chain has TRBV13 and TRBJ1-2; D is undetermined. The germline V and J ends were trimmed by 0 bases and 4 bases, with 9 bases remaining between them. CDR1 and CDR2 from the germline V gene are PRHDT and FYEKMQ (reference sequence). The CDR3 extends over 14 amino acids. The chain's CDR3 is CASSLGRGGYGYTF. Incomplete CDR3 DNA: TGTGCCAGCAGCTTAGGGCGGGGAGGCTATGGC.

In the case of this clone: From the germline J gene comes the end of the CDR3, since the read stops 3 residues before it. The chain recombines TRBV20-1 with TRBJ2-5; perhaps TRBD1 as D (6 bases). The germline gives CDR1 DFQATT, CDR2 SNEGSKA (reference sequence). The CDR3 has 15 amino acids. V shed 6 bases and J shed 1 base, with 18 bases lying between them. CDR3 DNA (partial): TGCAGTGCCAACCGTTGGGGGCCGCCCCAAGAGACC. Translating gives CSANRWGPPQET. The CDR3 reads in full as CSANRWGPPQETQYF.

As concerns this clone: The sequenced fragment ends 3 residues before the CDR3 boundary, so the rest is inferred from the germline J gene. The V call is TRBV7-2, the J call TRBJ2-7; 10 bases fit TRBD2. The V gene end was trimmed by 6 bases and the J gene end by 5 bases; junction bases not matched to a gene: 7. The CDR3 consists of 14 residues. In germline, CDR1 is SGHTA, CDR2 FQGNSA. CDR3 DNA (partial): TGTGCCAGCAGGATGGCACTAGCGGGACACGAG. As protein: CASRMALAGHE. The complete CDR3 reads CASRMALAGHEQYF.

The CDR3 loop reads CSARQAYTDTQYF. The part of the CDR3 DNA that was read is TGCAGTGCTAGACAGGCGTACACAGATACG. The V gene is TRBV20-1, the J gene TRBJ2-3; no firm D call. Read data end 3 residues before the CDR3 end; the end is taken from the germline J gene. From germline, CDR1 is DFQATT and CDR2 SNEGSKA (reference sequence). V lost 2 bases, J lost 2 bases, and 8 bases lay in between. CDR3 length: 13 amino acids.

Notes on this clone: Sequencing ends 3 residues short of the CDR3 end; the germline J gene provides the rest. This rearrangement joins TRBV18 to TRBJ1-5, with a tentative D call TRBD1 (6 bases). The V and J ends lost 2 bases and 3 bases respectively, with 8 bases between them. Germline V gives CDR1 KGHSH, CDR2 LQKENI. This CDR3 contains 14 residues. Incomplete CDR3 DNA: TGTGCCAGCTCACCAAGACAGGACAATCAGCCC. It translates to CASSPRQDNQP. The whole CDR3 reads CASSPRQDNQPQHF.

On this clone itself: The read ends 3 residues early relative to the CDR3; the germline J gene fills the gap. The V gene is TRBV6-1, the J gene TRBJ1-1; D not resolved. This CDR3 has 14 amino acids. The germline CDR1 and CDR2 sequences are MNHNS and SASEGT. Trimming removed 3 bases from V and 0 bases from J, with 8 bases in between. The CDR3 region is CASSEVLMNTEAFF. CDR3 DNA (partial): TGTGCCAGCAGTGAGGTACTGATGAACACTGAA.

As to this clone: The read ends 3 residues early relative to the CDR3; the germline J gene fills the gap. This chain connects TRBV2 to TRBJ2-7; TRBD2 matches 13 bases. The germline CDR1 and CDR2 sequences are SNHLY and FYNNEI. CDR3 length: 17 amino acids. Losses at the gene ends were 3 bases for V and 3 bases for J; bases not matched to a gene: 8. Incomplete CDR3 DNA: TGTGCCAGCAGTGAGCGGACTAGCGGGGGCCACAGCTACGAG. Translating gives CASSERTSGGHSYE. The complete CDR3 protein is CASSERTSGGHSYEQYF. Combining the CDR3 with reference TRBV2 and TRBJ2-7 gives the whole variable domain EPEVTQTPSHQVTQMGQEVILRCVPISNHLYFYWYRQILGQKVEFLVSFYNNEISEKSEIFDDQFSVERPDGSNFTLKIRSTKLEDSAMYFCASSERTSGGHSYEQYFGPGTRLTVT.

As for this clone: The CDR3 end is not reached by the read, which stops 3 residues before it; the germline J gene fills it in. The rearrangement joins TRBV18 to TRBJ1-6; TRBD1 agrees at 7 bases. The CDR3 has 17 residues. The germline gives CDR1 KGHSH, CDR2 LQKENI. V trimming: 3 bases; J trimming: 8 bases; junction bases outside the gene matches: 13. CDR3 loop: CASSPLPQGPVDSPLHF. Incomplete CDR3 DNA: TGTGCCAGCTCACCGCTCCCACAGGGGCCCGTTGATTCACCC.

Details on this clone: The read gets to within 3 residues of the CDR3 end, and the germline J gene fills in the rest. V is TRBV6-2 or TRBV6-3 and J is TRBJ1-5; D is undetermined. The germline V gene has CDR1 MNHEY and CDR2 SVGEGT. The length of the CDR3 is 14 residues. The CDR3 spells CASRQGSFISPQHF. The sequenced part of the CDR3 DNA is TGTGCCAGCCGACAAGGGTCATTCATCAGCCCC.

CDR3 sequence: CASSLGGASYNEQFF. The CDR3 DNA, read in part, is TGTGCCAGCAGCTTGGGAGGGGCCTCCTACAATGAG. V and J are TRBV7-9 and TRBJ2-1; 7 bases fit TRBD2. The read comes to an end 3 residues before the CDR3 does, leaving the germline J gene to fill in the end. The CDR3 runs 15 residues. CDR1 SEHNR and CDR2 FQNEAQ come from the germline V gene (reference sequence). V lost 3 bases, J lost 0 bases, and 2 bases stayed unmatched.

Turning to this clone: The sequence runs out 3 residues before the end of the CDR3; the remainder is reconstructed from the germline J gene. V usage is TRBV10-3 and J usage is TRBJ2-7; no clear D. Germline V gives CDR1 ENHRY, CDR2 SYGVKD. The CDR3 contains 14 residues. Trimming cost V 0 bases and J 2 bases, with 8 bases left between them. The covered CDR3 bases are TGTGCCATCAGTGAGTCTAGGGCAGCCTACGAG. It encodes CAISESRAAYE. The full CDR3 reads CAISESRAAYEQYF.

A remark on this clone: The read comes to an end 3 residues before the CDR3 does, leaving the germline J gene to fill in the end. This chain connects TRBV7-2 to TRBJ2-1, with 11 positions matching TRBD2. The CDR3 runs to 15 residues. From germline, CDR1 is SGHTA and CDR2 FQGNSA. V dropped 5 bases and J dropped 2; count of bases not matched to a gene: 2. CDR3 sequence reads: CASSTSGGTYNEQFF. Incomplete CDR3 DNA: TGTGCCAGCAGCACTAGCGGGGGCACCTACAATGAG.

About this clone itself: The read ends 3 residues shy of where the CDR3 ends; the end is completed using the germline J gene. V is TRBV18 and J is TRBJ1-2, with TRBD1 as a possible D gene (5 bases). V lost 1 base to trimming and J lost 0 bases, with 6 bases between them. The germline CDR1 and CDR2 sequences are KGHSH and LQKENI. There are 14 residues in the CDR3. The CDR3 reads CASSPRGANYGYTF. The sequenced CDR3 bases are TGTGCCAGCTCACCACGAGGGGCTAACTATGGC.

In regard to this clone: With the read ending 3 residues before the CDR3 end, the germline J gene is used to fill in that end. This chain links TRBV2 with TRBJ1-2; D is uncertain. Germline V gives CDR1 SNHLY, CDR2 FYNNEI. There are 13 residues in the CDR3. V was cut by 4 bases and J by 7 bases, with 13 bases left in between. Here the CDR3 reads CASSAERLGGYTF. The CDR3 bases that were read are TGTGCCAGCAGTGCAGAAAGGCTAGGTGGC.

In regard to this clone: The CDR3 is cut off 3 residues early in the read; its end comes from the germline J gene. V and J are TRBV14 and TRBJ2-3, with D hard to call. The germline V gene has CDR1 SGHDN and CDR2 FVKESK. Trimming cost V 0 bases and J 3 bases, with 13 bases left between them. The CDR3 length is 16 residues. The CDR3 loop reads CASSQDGARWTDTQYF. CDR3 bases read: TGTGCCAGCAGCCAAGATGGCGCTAGATGGACAGATACG.